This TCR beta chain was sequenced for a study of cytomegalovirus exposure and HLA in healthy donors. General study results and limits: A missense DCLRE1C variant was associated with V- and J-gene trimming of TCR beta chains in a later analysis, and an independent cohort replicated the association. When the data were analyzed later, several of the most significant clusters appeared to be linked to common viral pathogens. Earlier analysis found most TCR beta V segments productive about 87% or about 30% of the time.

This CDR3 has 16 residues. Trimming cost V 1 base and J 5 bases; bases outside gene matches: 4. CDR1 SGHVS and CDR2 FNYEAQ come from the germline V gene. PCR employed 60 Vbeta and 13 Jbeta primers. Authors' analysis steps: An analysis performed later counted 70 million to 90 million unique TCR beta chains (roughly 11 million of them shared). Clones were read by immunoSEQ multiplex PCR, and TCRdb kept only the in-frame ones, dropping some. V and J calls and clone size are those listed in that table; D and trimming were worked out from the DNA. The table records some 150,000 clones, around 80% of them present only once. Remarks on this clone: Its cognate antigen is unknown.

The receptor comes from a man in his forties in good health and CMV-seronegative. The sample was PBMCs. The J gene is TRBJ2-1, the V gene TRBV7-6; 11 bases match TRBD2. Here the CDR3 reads CASSLVGTSGDNEQFF. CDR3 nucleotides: TGTGCCAGCAGCTTAGTAGGGACTAGCGGAGACAATGAGCAGTTCTTC.